This paragraph reports one T cell receptor (beta chain). This CDR3 spans 16 amino acids. The V end was cut by 6 bases, the J end by 7 bases, with 19 bases between. Germline V gene data show CDR1 as SNHLY and CDR2 as FYNNEI. In the original analysis: Amplifying reference gene primers gave estimates of nucleated cell counts. This table comes from immunoSEQ multiplex PCR, and its TCRdb copy is limited to in-frame clones, with some not included. V, J and clone size reflect that table, while D and trimming were determined from the DNA. The sample carries 130,000 to 150,000 clones, around nine tenths recorded once. This specimen comes from a study of blood T cell repertoires in COVID-19. At the level of the study: Italy, Spain and the United States were the sources of the convalescent and acute COVID-19 samples. T cells, B-cell-depleted T cells, or PBMCs provided the cDNA or gDNA that served as material.

The sequenced sample was peripheral blood. The TCR sequence derives from a woman aged 40 to 50 with acute or convalescent COVID-19. This sequence joins TRBV2 and TRBJ1-6, with D possibly matching TRBD1 (6 bases). CDR3 DNA sequence: TGTGCCAGCAGCTCCTTCCGGGACATGCAGAATTCACCCCTCCACTTT. Translated: CASSSFRDMQNSPLHF.